What follows are 20 T cell receptor beta chains derived from one specimen sequenced in a study of brain T cells in children with intractable seizures. Specified time point: blood from clinic visit 5 months post-surgery; TSC patient then seizure free. The method was immunoSEQ multiplex PCR; TCRdb's version includes in-frame clones alone and lacks a portion of them. In the table there are approximately 330,000 clones, about 94% of which are singletons. The sequencing here drew on peripheral blood, taken approximately 5 months after surgery. These receptors all stem from a boy younger than two with tuberous sclerosis and intractable seizures.

The J gene is TRBJ1-5, the V gene TRBV6-5; 7 bases line up with TRBD1. Germline CDR1 reads MNHEY; CDR2 reads SVGAGI. V dropped 6 bases and J dropped 2; count of bases not matched to a gene: 4. This CDR3 is 14 amino acids long. CDR3 sequence reads: CASRQTGRNQPQHF. The DNA for the CDR3 is TGTGCCAGCAGACAGACAGGGCGCAATCAGCCCCAGCATTTT.

DNA for the CDR3: TGTGCCAGCAGTTCAAACCCTAATGAGCAGTTCTTC. It translates to CASSSNPNEQFF. This rearrangement joins TRBV7-3 to TRBJ2-1; D is unresolved. CDR3 length: 12 amino acids. Trimming cost V 6 bases and J 7 bases, with 10 bases left between them. The germline V gene has CDR1 SGHTA and CDR2 FQGTGA.

This sequence joins TRBV5-1 and TRBJ2-3; possible D gene TRBD1, 5 bases. V shed 0 bases and J shed 5 bases, with 19 bases lying between them. Germline assignment: CDR1 SGHRS and CDR2 YFSETQ. The CDR3 has 17 residues. CDR3 coding DNA: TGCGCCAGCAGCTTGGCCCGCAAGAGCAGGGTACTAGATACGCAGTATTTT. The encoded protein is CASSLARKSRVLDTQYF.

The chain uses TRBV28 and TRBJ1-1; 10 nucleotides agree with TRBD1. The CDR3 has 16 residues. J gave up 1 base and V 4 bases, and 6 bases lay outside the gene matches. The germline V gene has CDR1 MDHEN and CDR2 SYDVKM. CDR3 nucleotides: TGTGCCAGCAGTTACCGGGACAGGGGATGGAACACTGAAGCTTTCTTT. Protein: CASSYRDRGWNTEAFF. The full variable domain, with the rest looked up from reference TRBV28 and TRBJ1-1, is DVKVTQSSRYLVKRTGEKVFLECVQDMDHENMFWYRQDPGLGLRLIYFSYDVKMKEKGDIPEGYSVSREKKERFSLILESASTNQTSMYLCASSYRDRGWNTEAFFGQGTRLTVV.

The chain joins TRBV4-2 to TRBJ1-2; D is unresolved. Germline V gives CDR1 LGHNA, CDR2 YNFKEQ. CDR3 length equals 17 residues. Trimming cost V 5 bases and J 2 bases, with 21 bases left between them. The CDR3 protein is CASSSGQLGIKNYGYTF. In DNA, the CDR3 is TGTGCCAGCAGCTCCGGGCAGCTTGGTATAAAAAACTATGGCTACACCTTC.

The chain carries TRBV6-1 and TRBJ1-3; no clear D gene. Trimming pared 3 bases from V and 4 bases from J, leaving 10 bases between. The CDR3 covers 14 residues. Germline V CDR1 and CDR2: MNHNS, SASEGT. The CDR3 coding sequence is TGTGCCAGCAGTGACCCCCTCGTAGGAAACACCATATATTTT. Encoded protein: CASSDPLVGNTIYF.

CDR3 nucleotides: TGTGCCAGTAGTGAAGGACAGGGCCGGCCATTTGAGTCGGCGCAGTACTTC. This gives the protein CASSEGQGRPFESAQYF. The V gene is TRBV19, the J gene TRBJ2-7; 8 positions agree with TRBD1. This CDR3 spans 17 amino acids. Germline V gene data show CDR1 as LNHDA and CDR2 as SQIVND (reference sequence). V dropped 5 bases and J dropped 9; count of bases not matched to a gene: 21. Variable domain in full (rest from reference TRBV19 and TRBJ2-7): DGGITQSPKYLFRKEGQNVTLSCEQNLNHDAMYWYRQDPGQGLRLIYYSQIVNDFQKGDIAEGYSVSREKKESFPLTVTSAQKNPTAFYLCASSEGQGRPFESAQYFGPGTRLTVT.

The sample holds one count of this clone. The J gene is TRBJ1-1, the V gene TRBV6-1; no firm D call. The germline V gene encodes CDR1 MNHNS and CDR2 SASEGT. The length of the CDR3 is 14 residues. V was clipped by 3 bases and J by 0 bases, with 8 bases between them. Here the CDR3 reads CASSDRSMNTEAFF. The CDR3 DNA is TGTGCCAGCAGTGACCGTTCGATGAACACTGAAGCTTTCTTT.

This clone was seen only once. The rearrangement uses TRBV12-5 and TRBJ2-3; TRBD2 matches at 7 bases. After removal of 0 bases from V and 2 bases from J, the junction contained 11 bases not matched to a gene. The CDR3 length is 18 residues. Germline loops: CDR1 LGHNT, CDR2 FRNRAP. CDR3 DNA sequence: TGTGCTAGTGGTTTGGTACCGGGCGCGGGGGTAACCACAGATACGCAGTATTTT. Amino acids: CASGLVPGAGVTTDTQYF.

The sample holds a few counts of this clone. As DNA, the CDR3 is TGTGCCAGCAGCTTGGAGGGGATTCGGGACGAGCAGTACTTC. Translated: CASSLEGIRDEQYF. V usage is TRBV11-2 and J usage is TRBJ2-7; TRBD2 is a possible D gene (6 bases). CDR1 and CDR2 from the germline V gene are SGHAT and FQNNGV. The CDR3 has 14 amino acids. V was pared by 3 bases and J by 5 bases, with 14 bases between.

The chain combines TRBV7-9 with TRBJ2-1; D call uncertain. The CDR3 totals 12 residues. V was trimmed by 0 bases and J by 8 bases, leaving 5 bases between them. Germline V gene data show CDR1 as SEHNR and CDR2 as FQNEAQ (reference sequence). The CDR3: CASSLAWDEQFF. CDR3 in DNA: TGTGCCAGCAGCTTAGCCTGGGATGAGCAGTTCTTC.

The J gene is TRBJ2-5, the V gene TRBV5-5; the D gene is possibly TRBD1 (6 bases). The CDR3 spans 15 residues. Germline CDR1 SGHKS, CDR2 YYEKEE (reference sequence). V shed 0 bases and J shed 5 bases, with 14 bases lying between them. The CDR3 is CASSLDVRGDETQYF. The CDR3 DNA sequence: TGTGCCAGCAGCTTGGACGTCAGGGGTGACGAGACCCAGTACTTC.

Only one count was recorded for this clone. Germline is not matched at one junction end, which may reflect a read error. The chain has TRBV12-3 or TRBV12-4 and TRBJ1-1; D ambiguous. CDR3 length: 11 amino acids. The CDR3, as DNA: TGTGCCAGCAGTCCGTTATGGGAAGGTTTCTTT. It translates to CASSPLWEGFF.

The chain recombines TRBV7-2 with TRBJ1-5, with a tentative D call TRBD1 (5 bases). Trimming removed 3 bases from V and 5 bases from J, with 11 bases in between. CDR1 is SGHTA and CDR2 is FQGNSA in the germline V gene. This CDR3 spans 14 amino acids. The CDR3 coding sequence is TGTGCCAGCAGCTTCGTTTGGGGGGATCAGCCCCAGCATTTT. This encodes CASSFVWGDQPQHF. Together with reference TRBV7-2 and TRBJ1-5, the CDR3 gives the full variable domain: GAGVSQSPSNKVTEKGKDVELRCDPISGHTALYWYRQSLGQGLEFLIYFQGNSAPDKSGLPSDRFSAERTGGSVSTLTIQRTQQEDSAVYLCASSFVWGDQPQHFGDGTRLSIL.

The chain joins TRBV9 to TRBJ2-1, with 11 bases lining up with TRBD2. Germline V CDR1 and CDR2: SGDLS, YYNGEE. The CDR3 is made up of 17 amino acids. V lost 0 bases, J lost 6 bases, and 8 bases stayed unmatched. The CDR3 here is CASSVDISGGAVNEQFF. DNA for the CDR3: TGTGCCAGCAGCGTAGATATTAGCGGGGGGGCCGTCAATGAGCAGTTCTTC.

The V gene is TRBV24-1, the J gene TRBJ1-2; D is undetermined. With 9 bases removed from V and 0 bases from J, the gap between germline ends came to 4 bases. The CDR3 is 11 amino acids. Germline V lookup: CDR1 KGHDR, CDR2 SFDVKD. In DNA, the CDR3 is TGTGCCACCGGAGCTAACTATGGCTACACCTTC. As protein: CATGANYGYTF.

This clone was recorded only once. The chain couples TRBV21-1 to TRBJ1-6; the table gives TRBD1 as D, unverified against the DNA. TRBV21-1 is a known pseudogene. The length of the CDR3 is 15 residues. The CDR3 here is CASRGWTGSISPLHF. The CDR3 DNA sequence: TGTGCCAGCAGGGGGTGGACAGGGTCTATTTCACCCCTCCACTTT.

The chain carries TRBV7-2 and TRBJ2-3; either TRBD1 or TRBD2 may supply D (5 bases each). V lost 0 bases and J lost 3, with 10 bases in between. The CDR3 loop spans 15 amino acids. Germline V gene sequence: CDR1 SGHTA, CDR2 FQGNSA. In DNA form, the CDR3 reads TGTGCCAGCAGCTTAGCGCGGTGGGGGACAGATACGCAGTATTTT. Translated, it gives CASSLARWGTDTQYF.

The gene calls are TRBV25-1 and TRBJ1-1, with D perhaps matching TRBD1 (5 bases). Per the germline V gene, CDR1 is MGHDK and CDR2 is SYGVNS. CDR3 length: 16 residues. The V and J ends lost 2 bases and 6 bases respectively, with 19 bases between them. In DNA, the CDR3 is TGTGCCAGCAGTGAAGAACGAGGTAGGGGAGGGGCTGAAGCTTTCTTT. Amino acids: CASSEERGRGGAEAFF. The variable domain in full, completed from reference TRBV25-1 and TRBJ1-1, reads EADIYQTPRYLVIGTGKKITLECSQTMGHDKMYWYQQDPGMELHLIHYSYGVNSTEKGDLSSESTVSRIRTEHFPLTLESARPSHTSQYLCASSEERGRGGAEAFFGQGTRLTVV.

The rearrangement uses TRBV25-1 and TRBJ1-1, with TRBD1 as a possible D gene (6 bases). The V gene lost 0 bases and the J gene lost 3 bases, with 8 bases spanning the gap. The germline CDR1 and CDR2 sequences are MGHDK and SYGVNS. The CDR3 has 14 amino acids. CDR3 region: CASSEYGQYTEAFF. The CDR3 DNA reads TGTGCCAGCAGTGAATATGGACAGTACACTGAAGCTTTCTTT.